This TCR beta chain was identified in a study of blood T cells in healthy people across ages. On the study more broadly: When template switching was applied, about one barcoded beta molecule was captured per two T cells.

A second about 6 to 12 cycle PCR used barcoded and J-beta primers. TCRdb analysed the 5' RACE reads with MiXCR anew, one entry per CDR3 protein. This sample has fewer than 2 million distinct CDR3 sequences, with around 42% found just once. The CDR3 sequence is 13 residues long. The sequencing sample was made of blood. J is TRBJ2-5 and V is TRBV12-3 or TRBV12-4; no definite D call. The J call may be faulty, since TRBJ2-7 better matches the DNA end. This sequence was found in a human donor in good health. CDR3 sequence: CASSLALVYEQYF. The CDR3 nucleotides are TGTGCCAGCAGTTTAGCGCTAGTATACGAGCAGTACTTC.